This T cell receptor beta chain was identified in a study of molecular identifiers for immune sequencing clone quantification. This CDR3 is built from 12 residues. Per germline, CDR1 MDHEN and CDR2 SYDVKM. With respect to this clonotype: The germline gene is not matched at one end of the junction; a read error may be the cause.

TCRdb re-derived calls from the PCR reads in MiXCR, one entry per CDR3 protein. The sample lists approximately 680,000 distinct CDR3 sequences, 25% occurring once. This chain links TRBV28 with TRBJ2-2; perhaps TRBD2 as D (6 bases). The sequencing input was naive CD8+ T cells from blood, with Jurkat cell RNA spiked in. Subset described: FACS-sorted CD8+CD4-CCR7+CD45RA+ naive T cells. The source of this sequence is a human donor in good health. Some libraries in this study had Jurkat cell RNA spiked in. CDR3 in amino acids: CAEGEAPGGLFF. DNA for the CDR3: TGTGCCGAGGGAGAGGCACCCGGGGGGCTGTTTTTT.